Listed here is a single TCR beta chain. This receptor's antigen is unknown. Per-base qualities were not stored, and no clone one base away is much larger. The data are from a study of identical twins listed by TCRdb under 2016. A note on the overall study: TCR alpha and beta repertoires from monozygotic twins, unrelated adults of various ages and cord blood were deep-sequenced to test whether fetal clonotypes persist. Replicate twin experiments were performed at different times using different library preparation protocols to rule out contamination.

General findings and caveats noted by the study authors: Compared with coincidental sharing between unrelated individuals, out-of-frame TCR alpha sequences shared between twins showed an excess of sequences with low generation probability. Excess twin sharing in beta out-of-frame sequences was weaker because fewer shared sequences lowered the signal-to-noise ratio. Because the same donors could not be followed over many years, the conclusions relied on cross-sectional statistical analysis. Out-of-frame TCR alpha sharing in monozygotic twins was systematically underestimated by recombination models, whereas sharing between unrelated individuals was in agreement with the recombination models. Abundant cord blood beta clonotypes had fewer insertions, young adult naive repertoires showed a similar but weaker trend, and memory repertoires showed no such trend. Zero-insertion analyses could be partly confounded by invariant T cells such as MAIT and iNKT, although diverse VJ usage argued against such confounding for most clonotypes.

Library construction relied on 5' RACE. Reads for this sample came from an Illumina HiSeq 2000. A universal primer binding site was introduced by template switching, and a unique molecular identifier was present in the final cDNA, enabling accurate counting of TCR cDNA molecules. Specific primers in the conserved constant-segment region were used to synthesize first-strand cDNA for TCR alpha and beta chains. Each cDNA library was double barcoded, with a SMART-Mk sample barcode plus Illumina barcodes, to control for contamination. TruSeq adapter sequences and Illumina sample barcodes were added in two successive PCR steps. The Illumina HiSeq platform was used with custom primers to sequence TCR alpha and beta cDNA libraries. The original pipeline was this. Raw reads were processed with MiGEC to extract unique molecular identifiers, and MiXCR was used to determine CDR3 positions. For each individual, recombination models were inferred using an EM algorithm with the repgenHMM and IGoR tools. The analysis of shared clonotypes was done with the tcR package in R, with sharing normalized by the product of cloneset sizes. To study raw recombination without the effects of thymic and clonal selection, out-of-frame nonproductive sequences were analyzed. The raw public data were reprocessed by TCRdb itself: fastp quality trimming at Q25, MiXCR clonotype calling, in-frame beta chains only. Under each unique CDR3 protein, matching rows form one entry showing the most common genes and DNA. The V and J calls were not made by the authors but by TCRdb's processing. The sample table holds a few hundred thousand distinct CDR3 sequences, of which 8.5% to 10% were seen once. The biggest ten clones account for under 10% of the sample.

Only healthy Caucasian donors were included. Three unrelated non-twin adults were additionally sequenced: a male aged 18 to 29, a male aged 50 to 60 and a female aged 50 to 60. Using Miltenyi CD45RO+ enrichment and human naive T-cell isolation kits, memory (CD45RO+) and naive T cells were isolated from PBMC. Looking up the germline V gene (reference sequence) yields CDR1 MNHEY and CDR2 SMNVEV. The junction carries 13 bases between V and J, which are trimmed by 3 bases and 5 bases respectively. The CDR3 runs 15 residues from the cysteine to the phenylalanine. The retained sequence is limited to the CDR3, 45 bases, with the frame set at the first base.

Recombination connected TRBV27 to TRBJ2-2; matching of 7 bases hints at TRBD1 as the D gene. Source material: naive T cells sorted from blood. The cell subset or site label of this sample denotes: cells isolated with a human naive T-cell isolation kit. The sequence derives from a woman in her fifties or sixties in good health. The bases are TGTGCCAGCAGTTTGGAGACAGGGAGGACCGGGGAGCTGTTTTTT. Translated, it gives CASSLETGRTGELFF.